The rows below give T cell receptor beta chains drawn from one sample of a study of patients and donors after allogeneic stem cell transplantation. TCRdb recomputed calls from the RT-PCR reads with MiXCR, one row per CDR3 protein. The sample holds over 25,000 distinct CDR3 sequences, 30% to 40% seen once. What was sequenced was blood, either unsorted or a sorted T cell fraction (not recorded which). These receptors were taken from a human donor who was either an allogeneic HSCT recipient or a stem cell or donor lymphocyte infusion donor (not recorded which). It is not recorded whose cells these are; they may come from a transplant donor. Each CDR3 is given with its conserved first and last residue. The order of the fields is D gene, clone size, V gene, J gene, CDR3 protein, CDR3 DNA. The D gene is left open where the match is weak. The listing skips clone size in some rows; elsewhere it reads once, few, many or a size class.

NA	NA	TRBV3-1	TRBJ2-7	CASSQVGLYEQYF	TGTGCCAGCAGCCAAGTAGGACTTTACGAGCAGTACTTC
NA	NA	TRBV12-3/TRBV12-4	TRBJ2-1	CASSSGRPTYNEQFF	TGTGCCAGCAGTTCCGGGAGACCCACCTACAATGAGCAGTTCTTC
TRBD1	NA	TRBV7-9	TRBJ1-5	CASSLAQGPDQPQHF	TGTGCCAGCAGCTTAGCACAGGGGCCCGATCAGCCCCAGCATTTT
NA	NA	TRBV2	TRBJ1-5	CASSEESDSNQPQHF	TGTGCCAGCAGTGAAGAATCAGATAGCAATCAGCCCCAGCATTTT
NA	NA	TRBV7-2	TRBJ2-1	CASSLDPGLGNEQFF	TGTGCCAGCAGCTTAGACCCCGGACTCGGGAATGAGCAGTTCTTC
NA	many	TRBV20-1	TRBJ1-1	CSATPLVRETEAFF	TGCAGTGCTACCCCCCTAGTTCGGGAAACTGAAGCTTTCTTT
NA	NA	TRBV15	TRBJ1-1	CATSPQPLNTEAFF	TGTGCCACCAGCCCGCAACCGTTGAACACTGAAGCTTTCTTT
TRBD1	NA	TRBV5-5	TRBJ2-5	CASTPTGAETQYF	TGTGCCAGCACTCCGACAGGGGCTGAGACCCAGTACTTC
TRBD2	NA	TRBV4-3	TRBJ2-5	CASSQRTRRTQETQYF	TGCGCCAGCAGCCAAAGGACTAGGAGGACCCAAGAGACCCAGTACTTC
TRBD1	NA	TRBV10-3	TRBJ2-2	CAISGQGRTGELFF	TGTGCCATCAGTGGACAGGGCAGGACCGGGGAGCTGTTTTTT
TRBD2	NA	TRBV3-1	TRBJ2-2	CASSQDSTSGRTGELFF	TGTGCCAGCAGCCAAGACTCGACTAGCGGGAGAACCGGGGAGCTGTTTTTT
NA	few	TRBV11-2	TRBJ1-1	CASSLNEGGTEAFF	TGTGCCAGCAGCTTAAACGAGGGGGGCACTGAAGCTTTCTTT
TRBD1	NA	TRBV18	TRBJ2-7	CASSPGQGTTYEQYF	TGTGCCAGCTCACCGGGACAGGGTACAACCTACGAGCAGTACTTC
NA	NA	TRBV4-3	TRBJ1-4	CASSRTAVAEKLFF	TGCGCCAGCAGCCGGACAGCGGTGGCGGAAAAACTGTTTTTT
NA	few	TRBV7-2	TRBJ1-4	CASSLDAGKLFF	TGTGCCAGCAGCTTAGATGCCGGAAAACTGTTTTTT
NA	NA	TRBV7-9	TRBJ2-1	CASSFLEGIISYNEQFF	TGTGCCAGCAGCTTTTTGGAGGGGATCATCTCCTACAATGAGCAGTTCTTC
NA	NA	TRBV21-1	TRBJ2-5	CASSKLGQETQYF	TGTGCCAGCAGCAAACTGGGGCAGGAGACCCAGTACTTC
NA	few	TRBV3-1	TRBJ1-6	CASSLQGYNSPLHF	TGTGCCAGCAGCCTTCAGGGCTATAATTCACCCCTCCACTTT
TRBD1	NA	TRBV27	TRBJ2-1	CASSLTWAGGQFF	TGTGCCAGCAGTTTAACATGGGCAGGGGGGCAGTTCTTC
NA	NA	TRBV7-2	TRBJ1-6	CASSLGGAGSPLHF	TGTGCCAGCAGCTTAGGGGGGGCCGGGTCACCCCTCCACTTT
NA	few	TRBV20-1	TRBJ1-1	CSARQPGHNTEAFF	TGCAGTGCTAGACAGCCGGGACACAACACTGAAGCTTTCTTT
NA	NA	TRBV4-2	TRBJ2-7	CASSQLTLTGDYEQYF	TGTGCCAGCAGCCAGCTGACGTTGACAGGTGACTACGAGCAGTACTTC
TRBD1	NA	TRBV7-6	TRBJ1-4	CASSGGQGWNEKLFF	TGTGCCAGCAGCGGAGGACAGGGGTGGAATGAAAAACTGTTTTTT
TRBD1	few	TRBV20-1	TRBJ2-5	CSARTTGGETQYF	TGCAGTGCTAGAACAACAGGGGGCGAGACCCAGTACTTC
TRBD1	NA	TRBV6-6	TRBJ2-7	CASRQGNSEQYF	TGTGCCAGCAGACAGGGGAATAGCGAGCAGTACTTC
TRBD1	few	TRBV6-2/TRBV6-3	TRBJ1-1	CASSYRSPTGEETEAFF	TGTGCCAGCAGTTACCGATCTCCCACAGGGGAGGAGACTGAAGCTTTCTTT
TRBD1	many	TRBV6-1	TRBJ1-1	CASSEGTANTEAFF	TGTGCCAGCAGTGAGGGGACAGCGAACACTGAAGCTTTCTTT
NA	few	TRBV14	TRBJ2-3	CASSQRLASDTQYF	TGTGCCAGCAGCCAGAGGCTAGCGTCAGATACGCAGTATTTT
TRBD1	few	TRBV20-1	TRBJ1-5	CSATTGKSNQPQHF	TGCAGTGCCACGACAGGGAAAAGCAATCAGCCCCAGCATTTT
TRBD1	NA	TRBV10-3	TRBJ1-2	CAIRRQGGYTF	TGTGCCATCAGAAGACAGGGTGGCTACACCTTC
NA	NA	TRBV12-3/TRBV12-4	TRBJ1-2	CASSLNRASLDTF	TGTGCCAGCAGTTTGAATAGGGCCTCGTTAGACACCTTC
TRBD1	many	TRBV7-2	TRBJ1-3	CASSLEGTDGNTIYF	TGTGCCAGCAGCTTAGAAGGGACAGATGGAAACACCATATATTTT
NA	NA	TRBV25-1	TRBJ1-6	CASSEYEVGEGSPLHF	TGTGCCAGCAGTGAATACGAGGTGGGGGAAGGTTCACCCCTCCACTTT
TRBD1	NA	TRBV25-1	TRBJ1-2	CASGTGGSGNGYTF	TGTGCCAGCGGGACAGGGGGCAGTGGGAATGGCTACACCTTC
NA	NA	TRBV15	TRBJ1-6	CATGRIGAYNSPLHF	TGTGCCACCGGGAGGATAGGTGCCTATAATTCACCCCTCCACTTT
TRBD2	NA	TRBV5-1	TRBJ2-5	CASSPLAEETQYF	TGCGCCAGCAGCCCACTAGCGGAAGAGACCCAGTACTTC
TRBD1	NA	TRBV7-2	TRBJ2-4	CASSRRTGELGAKNIQYF	TGTGCCAGCAGCCGCCGGACAGGGGAGCTTGGGGCCAAAAACATTCAGTACTTC
NA	NA	TRBV6-4	TRBJ2-3	CASSDWGPIAYTDTQYF	TGTGCCAGCAGTGATTGGGGCCCCATAGCTTACACAGATACGCAGTATTTT
NA	NA	TRBV5-1	TRBJ1-1	CASSLAQDTEAFF	TGCGCCAGCAGCTTGGCACAGGACACTGAAGCTTTCTTT
NA	NA	TRBV20-1	TRBJ2-1	CSASFRDPREEQFF	TGCAGTGCCTCCTTCCGGGACCCCCGAGAAGAGCAGTTCTTC
TRBD1	NA	TRBV6-4	TRBJ1-5	CASSDSFPSDREKNQPQHF	TGTGCCAGCAGTGACTCGTTCCCCTCAGACAGGGAGAAAAATCAGCCCCAGCATTTT
NA	NA	TRBV7-9	TRBJ1-6	CASSLDAVAPLHF	TGTGCCAGCAGCTTAGACGCAGTGGCGCCCCTCCACTTT
NA	NA	TRBV3-1	TRBJ1-1	CASSQLEETEAFF	TGTGCCAGCAGCCAACTTGAGGAGACTGAAGCTTTCTTT
NA	NA	TRBV7-6	TRBJ1-1	CASSSQEGTEAFF	TGTGCCAGCAGCTCGCAGGAGGGCACTGAAGCTTTCTTT
NA	NA	TRBV7-9	TRBJ2-7	CASSSVPRGGEQYF	TGTGCCAGCAGCTCGGTCCCGAGGGGAGGCGAGCAGTACTTC
NA	few	TRBV7-9	TRBJ2-2	CASSHTGSLGELFF	TGTGCCAGCAGCCACACGGGCAGCCTAGGGGAGCTGTTTTTT
NA	NA	TRBV7-3	TRBJ2-6	CASSLSSPSGANVLTF	TGTGCCAGCAGCTTAAGTAGTCCGTCTGGGGCCAACGTCCTGACTTTC
TRBD1	once	TRBV12-3/TRBV12-4	TRBJ1-4	CASSGQGQGDEKLFF	TGTGCCAGCAGTGGTCAGGGACAGGGCGATGAAAAACTGTTTTTT
TRBD1	many	TRBV7-2	TRBJ1-6	CASSLVGQGSSPLHF	TGTGCCAGCAGCTTAGTCGGACAGGGCTCTTCACCCCTCCACTTT
NA	few	TRBV12-3/TRBV12-4	TRBJ1-2	CASSFQDSYGYTF	TGTGCCAGCAGTTTCCAAGACAGCTATGGCTACACCTTC